Shown below are 5 T cell receptor beta chains from a single sample sequenced in a study of regulatory dendritic cells for organ transplantation. Libraries were prepared by immunoSEQ multiplex PCR; TCRdb keeps only in-frame clonotypes and omits some of them. The data contain around 29,000 clones, under 90% of them singletons. Material: naive CD8+ T cells from blood. Subset defined: CD45RA+ naive T cells. The receptors stem from a human donor in good health.

The chain uses TRBV7-8 and TRBJ1-3; the D is unclear. V lost 2 bases to trimming and J lost 2 bases, with 10 bases between them. Germline V gives CDR1 SGHVS, CDR2 FQNEAQ. The CDR3 is made up of 15 amino acids. The CDR3 DNA follows: TGTGCCAGCAGCTTATACCCGGAGGCTGGAAACACCATATATTTT. Protein: CASSLYPEAGNTIYF.

As to this clone: The same CDR3 is also encoded by other DNA sequences in this sample. The chain is built from TRBV9 and TRBJ1-1, with 7 bases identical to TRBD1. This CDR3 has 13 amino acids. From germline, CDR1 is SGDLS and CDR2 YYNGEE. V dropped 3 bases and J dropped 4; count of bases not matched to a gene: 3. CDR3 residues: CASSETGSTEAFF. For the CDR3, the DNA is TGTGCCAGCAGCGAGACAGGGTCCACTGAAGCTTTCTTT.

This clone has a single count. The rearrangement uses TRBV21-1 and TRBJ2-2; the table calls TRBD1, which could not be checked here. TRBV21-1 is given as a pseudogene. The CDR3 extends over 13 amino acids. CDR3 bases: TGTGCCAGCAGGGACAGCTCCACCGGGGAGCTGTTTTTT. It yields the protein CASRDSSTGELFF.

V gene TRBV6-5 combines with J gene TRBJ1-5; no clear D gene. This CDR3 comprises 13 residues. Germline assignment: CDR1 MNHEY and CDR2 SVGAGI. V was trimmed by 2 bases and J by 4 bases, leaving 6 bases between them. In DNA, the CDR3 is TGTGCCAGCAGTTACGAGTTTAATCAGCCCCAGCATTTT. This encodes CASSYEFNQPQHF.

This chain uses TRBV4-3 with TRBJ1-2; D possibly corresponds to TRBD1 (5 bases). With 3 bases removed from V and 4 bases from J, the gap between germline ends came to 15 bases. Germline lookup yields CDR1 LGHNA and CDR2 YSLEER. This CDR3 comprises 15 residues. CDR3 DNA: TGCGCCAGCAGCCACACCCCGGACACCTTCTATGGCTACACCTTC. Protein: CASSHTPDTFYGYTF.